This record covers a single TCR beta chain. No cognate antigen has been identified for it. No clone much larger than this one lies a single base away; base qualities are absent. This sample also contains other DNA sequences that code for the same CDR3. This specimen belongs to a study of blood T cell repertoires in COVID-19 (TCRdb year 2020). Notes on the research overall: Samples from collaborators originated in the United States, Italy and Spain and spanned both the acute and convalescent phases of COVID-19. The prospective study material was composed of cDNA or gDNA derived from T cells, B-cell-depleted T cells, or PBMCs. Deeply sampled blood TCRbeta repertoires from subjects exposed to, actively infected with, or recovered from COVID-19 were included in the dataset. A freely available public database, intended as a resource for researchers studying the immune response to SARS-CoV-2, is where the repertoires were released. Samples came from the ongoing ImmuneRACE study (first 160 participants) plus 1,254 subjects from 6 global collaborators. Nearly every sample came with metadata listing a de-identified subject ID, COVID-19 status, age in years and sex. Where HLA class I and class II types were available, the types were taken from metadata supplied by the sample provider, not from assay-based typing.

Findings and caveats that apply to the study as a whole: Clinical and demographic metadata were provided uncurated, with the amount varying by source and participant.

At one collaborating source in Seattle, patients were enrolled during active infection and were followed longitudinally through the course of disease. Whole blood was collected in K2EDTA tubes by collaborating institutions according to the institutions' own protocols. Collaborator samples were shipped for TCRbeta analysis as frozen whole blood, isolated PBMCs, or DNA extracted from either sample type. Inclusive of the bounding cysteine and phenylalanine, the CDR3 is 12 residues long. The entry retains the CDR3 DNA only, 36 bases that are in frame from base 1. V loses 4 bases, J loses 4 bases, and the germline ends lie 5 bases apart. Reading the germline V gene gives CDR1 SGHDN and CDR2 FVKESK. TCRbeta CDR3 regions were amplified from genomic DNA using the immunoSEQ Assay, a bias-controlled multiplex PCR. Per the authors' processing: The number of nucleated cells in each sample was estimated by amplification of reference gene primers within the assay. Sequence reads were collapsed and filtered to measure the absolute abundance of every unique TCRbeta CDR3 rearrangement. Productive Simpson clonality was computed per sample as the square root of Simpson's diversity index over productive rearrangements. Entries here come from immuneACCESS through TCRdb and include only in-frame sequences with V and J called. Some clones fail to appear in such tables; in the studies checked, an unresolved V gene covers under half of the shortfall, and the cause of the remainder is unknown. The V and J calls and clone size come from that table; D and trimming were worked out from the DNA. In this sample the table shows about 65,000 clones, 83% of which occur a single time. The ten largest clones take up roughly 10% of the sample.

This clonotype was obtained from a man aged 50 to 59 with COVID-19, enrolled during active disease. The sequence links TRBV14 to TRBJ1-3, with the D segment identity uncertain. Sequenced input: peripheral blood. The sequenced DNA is TGTGCCAGCAGCCTCTCGGGAAACACCATATATTTT. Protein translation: CASSLSGNTIYF. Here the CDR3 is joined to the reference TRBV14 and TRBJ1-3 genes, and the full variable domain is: EAGVTQFPSHSVIEKGQTVTLRCDPISGHDNLYWYRRVMGKEIKFLLHFVKESKQDESGMPNNRFLAERTGGTYSTLKVQPAELEDSGVYFCASSLSGNTIYFGEGSWLTVV.